Each of the 2 T cell receptor beta chains below was sequenced from the same sample in a study of blood T cell repertoires in COVID-19. Data came from immunoSEQ multiplex PCR; TCRdb stores just in-frame clones and leaves some out. The data show 270,000 or so clones, roughly 91% seen once. Material: peripheral blood. The receptors stem from a middle-aged man with acute or convalescent COVID-19.

This chain links TRBV4-2 with TRBJ1-6; 8 bases line up with TRBD1. The CDR3 is 13 amino acids. The germline V gene has CDR1 LGHNA and CDR2 YNFKEQ. V lost 6 bases to trimming and J lost 8 bases; unmatched junction nucleotides: 3. The CDR3 nucleotides read TGTGCCAGCAGAGACAGGGGATATTCACCCCTCCACTTT. Residues: CASRDRGYSPLHF.

This sequence joins TRBV11-1 and TRBJ1-4, with TRBD1 matching 7 bases. CDR1 SGHAT and CDR2 FQDESV come from the germline V gene (reference sequence). The junction had 8 bases not matched to a gene; V was cut back by 3 bases and J by 7 bases. The CDR3 has 15 residues. The DNA for the CDR3 is TGTGCCAGCAGCTTGGCCCGACAGGGAGGTGAAAAACTGTTTTTT. It specifies CASSLARQGGEKLFF.